Included here is one T cell receptor beta chain sequence, with context. Its antigen is as yet unknown. The data are from a study of cytomegalovirus exposure and HLA in healthy donors. Study-wide results and caveats: Fewer N-insertions than the roughly 670-donor mean were reportedly shown by an Asian-associated ancestry cluster in a later analysis. Serostatus for CMV was the only available immune exposure information. A few CMV-associated chains proved CMV antigen-specific in vitro.

The length of the CDR3 is 14 residues. Germline V gene lookup returns CDR1 SGHNT and CDR2 YYREEE (reference sequence). V was clipped by 4 bases and J by 7 bases; unmatched bases: 8. PCR amplification relied on 60 Vbeta primers (plus 13 Jbeta primers). The table came from immunoSEQ multiplex PCR; TCRdb's copy has only in-frame clones and leaves some out. The sample lists about 150,000 clones, around 80% occurring once. This clonotype was sampled from a male donor in good health and CMV-seropositive. Specimen: PBMCs. This rearrangement joins TRBV5-4 to TRBJ2-5, with 9 bases that match TRBD1. In DNA, the CDR3 is TGTGCCAGCAGCCCGGGACAGGGTAAGGCGACCCAGTACTTC. It encodes CASSPGQGKATQYF. Using reference TRBV5-4 and TRBJ2-5 for the parts outside the CDR3, the full variable domain is ETGVTQSPTHLIKTRGQQVTLRCSSQSGHNTVSWYQQALGQGPQFIFQYYREEENGRGNFPPRFSGLQFPNYSSELNVNALELDDSALYLCASSPGQGKATQYFGPGTRLLVL.